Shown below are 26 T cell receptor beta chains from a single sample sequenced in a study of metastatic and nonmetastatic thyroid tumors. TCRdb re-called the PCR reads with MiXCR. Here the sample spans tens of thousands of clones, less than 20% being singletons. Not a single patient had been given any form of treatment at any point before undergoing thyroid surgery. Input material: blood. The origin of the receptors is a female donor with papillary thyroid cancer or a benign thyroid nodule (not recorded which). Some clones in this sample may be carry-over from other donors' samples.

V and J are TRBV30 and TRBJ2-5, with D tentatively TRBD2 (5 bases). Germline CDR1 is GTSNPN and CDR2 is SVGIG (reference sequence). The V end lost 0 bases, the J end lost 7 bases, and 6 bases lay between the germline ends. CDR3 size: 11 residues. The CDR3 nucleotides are TGTGCCTGGAGTGTAGGGAGGACCCAGTACTTC. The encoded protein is CAWSVGRTQYF.

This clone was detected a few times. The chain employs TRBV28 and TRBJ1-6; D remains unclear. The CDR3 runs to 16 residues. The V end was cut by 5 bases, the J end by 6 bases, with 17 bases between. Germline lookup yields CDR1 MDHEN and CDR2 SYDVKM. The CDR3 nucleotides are TGTGCCAGCAGTCTAGAGTCAGGTGGGCGTAATTCACCCCTCCACTTT. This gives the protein CASSLESGGRNSPLHF. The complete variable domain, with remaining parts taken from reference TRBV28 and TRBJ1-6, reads DVKVTQSSRYLVKRTGEKVFLECVQDMDHENMFWYRQDPGLGLRLIYFSYDVKMKEKGDIPEGYSVSREKKERFSLILESASTNQTSMYLCASSLESGGRNSPLHFGNGTRLTVT.

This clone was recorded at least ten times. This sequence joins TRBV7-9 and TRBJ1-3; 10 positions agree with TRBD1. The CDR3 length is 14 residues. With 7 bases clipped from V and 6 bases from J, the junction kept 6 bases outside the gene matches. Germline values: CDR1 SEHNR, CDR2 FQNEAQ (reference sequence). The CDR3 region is CASKGTGATNTIYF. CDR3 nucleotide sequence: TGTGCCAGCAAGGGGACAGGGGCAACAAACACCATATATTTT.

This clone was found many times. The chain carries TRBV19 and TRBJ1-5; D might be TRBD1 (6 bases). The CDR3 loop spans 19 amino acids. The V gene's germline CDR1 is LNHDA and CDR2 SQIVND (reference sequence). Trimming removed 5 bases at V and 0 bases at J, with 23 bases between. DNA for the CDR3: TGTGCCAGTAGTTCACGGTGGGGACAAACCAAGAATAGCAATCAGCCCCAGCATTTT. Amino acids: CASSSRWGQTKNSNQPQHF.

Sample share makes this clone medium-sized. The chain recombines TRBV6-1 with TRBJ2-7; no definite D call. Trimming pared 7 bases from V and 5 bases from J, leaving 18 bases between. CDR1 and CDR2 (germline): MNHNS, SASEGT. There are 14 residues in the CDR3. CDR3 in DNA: TGTGCCAGCACCGGATACGGTGGAAGGAACGAGCAGTACTTC. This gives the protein CASTGYGGRNEQYF.

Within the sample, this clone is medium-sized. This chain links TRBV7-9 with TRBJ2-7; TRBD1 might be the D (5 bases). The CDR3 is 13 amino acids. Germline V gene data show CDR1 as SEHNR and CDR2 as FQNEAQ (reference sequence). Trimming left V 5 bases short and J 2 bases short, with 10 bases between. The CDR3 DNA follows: TGTGCCAGCAGCCTGACAGTTACCTACGAGCAGTACTTC. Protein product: CASSLTVTYEQYF.

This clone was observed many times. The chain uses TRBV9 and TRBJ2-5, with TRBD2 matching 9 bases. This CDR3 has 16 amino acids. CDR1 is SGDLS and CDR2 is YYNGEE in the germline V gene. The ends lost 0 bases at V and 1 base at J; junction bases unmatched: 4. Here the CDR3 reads CASSVGLAGFQETQYF. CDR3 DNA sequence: TGTGCCAGCAGCGTAGGCCTAGCGGGGTTCCAAGAGACCCAGTACTTC.

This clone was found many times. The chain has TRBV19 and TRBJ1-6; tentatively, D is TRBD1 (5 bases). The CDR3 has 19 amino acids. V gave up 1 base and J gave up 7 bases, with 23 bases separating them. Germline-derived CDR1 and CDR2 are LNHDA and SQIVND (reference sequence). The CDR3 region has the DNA TGTGCCAGTAGTATAGGTTTACAATGGGGCATCCTGGGCAATTCACCCCTCCACTTT. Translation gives CASSIGLQWGILGNSPLHF.

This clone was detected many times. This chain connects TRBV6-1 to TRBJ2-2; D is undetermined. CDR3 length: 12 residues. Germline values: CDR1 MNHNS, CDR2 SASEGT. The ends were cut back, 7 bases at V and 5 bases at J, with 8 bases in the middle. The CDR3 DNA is TGTGCCAGCAAGTTCGGAACCGGGGAGCTGTTTTTT. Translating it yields CASKFGTGELFF.

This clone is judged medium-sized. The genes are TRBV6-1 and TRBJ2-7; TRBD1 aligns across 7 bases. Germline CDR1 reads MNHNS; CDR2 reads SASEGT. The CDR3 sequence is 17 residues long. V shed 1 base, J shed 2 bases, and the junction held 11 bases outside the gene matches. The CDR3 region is CASSEVLGQHTTYEQYF. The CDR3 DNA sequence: TGTGCCAGCAGTGAAGTCTTGGGACAGCATACCACCTACGAGCAGTACTTC.

Here the CDR3 DNA reads TGCAGTGCTAGAGGACCGGGACAGGGTGGTATGAACGAGCAGTACTTC. The encoded protein is CSARGPGQGGMNEQYF. This chain links TRBV20-1 with TRBJ2-7; 9 bases are a match to TRBD1. Losses at the gene ends were 1 base for V and 5 bases for J; bases not matched to a gene: 12. CDR3 length equals 16 residues. Germline assignment: CDR1 DFQATT and CDR2 SNEGSKA (reference sequence).

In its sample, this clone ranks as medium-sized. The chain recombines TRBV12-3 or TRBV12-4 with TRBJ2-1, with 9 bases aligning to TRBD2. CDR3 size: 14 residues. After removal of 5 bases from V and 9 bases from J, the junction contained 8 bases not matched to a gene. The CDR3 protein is CASSDSSGSTEQFF. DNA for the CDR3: TGTGCCAGCAGTGACAGTAGCGGGAGCACTGAGCAGTTCTTC.

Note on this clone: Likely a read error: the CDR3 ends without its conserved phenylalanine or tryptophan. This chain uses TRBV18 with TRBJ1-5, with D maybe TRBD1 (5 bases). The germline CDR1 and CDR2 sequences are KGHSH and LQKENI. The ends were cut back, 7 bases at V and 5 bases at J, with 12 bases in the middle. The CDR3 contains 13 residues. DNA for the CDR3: TGTGCCAGCTGCAGGGTGATCGATCAGCCCCAGCATTCT. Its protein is CASCRVIDQPQHS.

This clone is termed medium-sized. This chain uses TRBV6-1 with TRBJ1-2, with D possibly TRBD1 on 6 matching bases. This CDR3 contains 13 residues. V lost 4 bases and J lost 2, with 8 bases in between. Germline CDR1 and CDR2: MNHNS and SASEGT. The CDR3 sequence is CASSAGANYGYTF. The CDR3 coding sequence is TGTGCCAGCAGTGCAGGGGCGAACTATGGCTACACCTTC.

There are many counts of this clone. Here the CDR3 reads CASSYTPGQLNSPLHF. The CDR3 DNA reads as TGTGCCAGCAGTTACACTCCGGGACAACTAAATTCACCCCTCCACTTT. The chain is built from TRBV6-6 and TRBJ1-6, with TRBD1 as a possible D gene (6 bases). The CDR3 runs 16 residues. Per germline, CDR1 MNHNY and CDR2 SVGAGI (reference sequence). V was shortened by 2 bases and J by 7 bases, with 15 bases between the two germline ends.

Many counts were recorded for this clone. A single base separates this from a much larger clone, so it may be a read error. The CDR3 DNA sequence: TGTGCCAGCAGTTTCTTTGGGACAGGGGGCCCTTTTGGCAGTCAGCCCCAGCATTTT. Translation: CASSFFGTGGPFGSQPQHF. The chain carries TRBV28 and TRBJ1-5; 12 bases agree with TRBD1. V shed 3 bases, J shed 6 bases, and the junction held 15 bases outside the gene matches. CDR1 and CDR2 from the germline V gene are MDHEN and SYDVKM. This CDR3 has 19 amino acids.

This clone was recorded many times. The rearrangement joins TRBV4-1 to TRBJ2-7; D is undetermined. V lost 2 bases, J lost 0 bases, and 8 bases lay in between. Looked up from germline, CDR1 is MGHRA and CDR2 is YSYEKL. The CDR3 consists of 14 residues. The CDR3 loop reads CASSQMTSSYEQYF. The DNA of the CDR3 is TGCGCCAGCAGCCAAATGACATCCTCCTACGAGCAGTACTTC.

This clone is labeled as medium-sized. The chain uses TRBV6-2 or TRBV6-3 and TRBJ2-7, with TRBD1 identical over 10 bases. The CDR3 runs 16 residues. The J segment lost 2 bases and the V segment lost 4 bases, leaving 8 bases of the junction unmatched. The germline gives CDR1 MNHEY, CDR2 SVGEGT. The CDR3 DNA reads TGTGCCAGCAGTTCACGATGGGACAGGGGTCCCTACGAGCAGTACTTC. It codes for CASSSRWDRGPYEQYF.

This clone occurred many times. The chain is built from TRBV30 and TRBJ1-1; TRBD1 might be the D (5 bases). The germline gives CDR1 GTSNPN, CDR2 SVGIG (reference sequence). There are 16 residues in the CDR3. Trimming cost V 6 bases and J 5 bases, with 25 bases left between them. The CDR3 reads CACHYGGASQSTEAFF. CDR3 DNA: TGTGCCTGTCACTACGGAGGGGCCTCCCAATCTACTGAAGCTTTCTTT.

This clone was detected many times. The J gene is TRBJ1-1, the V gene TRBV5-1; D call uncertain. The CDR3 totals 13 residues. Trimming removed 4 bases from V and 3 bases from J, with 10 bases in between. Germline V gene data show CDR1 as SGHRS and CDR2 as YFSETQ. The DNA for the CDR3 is TGCGCCAGCAGCCTGAGGCTCGACACTGAAGCTTTCTTT. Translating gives CASSLRLDTEAFF.

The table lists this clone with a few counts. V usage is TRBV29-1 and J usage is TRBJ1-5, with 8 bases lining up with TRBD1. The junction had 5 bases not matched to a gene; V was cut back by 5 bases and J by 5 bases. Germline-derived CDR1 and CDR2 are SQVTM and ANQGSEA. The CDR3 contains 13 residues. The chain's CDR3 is CSVRTGFDQPQHF. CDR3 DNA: TGCAGCGTTCGGACAGGGTTTGATCAGCCCCAGCATTTT.

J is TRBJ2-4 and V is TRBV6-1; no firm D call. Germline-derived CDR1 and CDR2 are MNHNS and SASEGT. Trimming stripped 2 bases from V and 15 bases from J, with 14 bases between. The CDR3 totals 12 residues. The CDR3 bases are TGTGCCAGCAGTGAAAGTATATCTCCCGCGTACTTC. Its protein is CASSESISPAYF.

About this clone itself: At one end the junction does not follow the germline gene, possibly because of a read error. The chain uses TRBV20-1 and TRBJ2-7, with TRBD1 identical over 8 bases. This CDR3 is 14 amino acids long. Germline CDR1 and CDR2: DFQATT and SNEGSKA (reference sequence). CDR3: CSAGRTGRPYDQYF. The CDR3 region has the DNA TGCAGTGCTGGGCGGACAGGGAGGCCCTACGATCAGTACTTC.

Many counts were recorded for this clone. In DNA form, the CDR3 reads TGTGCCAGCAGCCGGACAGGGACGGGCTACACCTTC. As protein: CASSRTGTGYTF. V gene TRBV6-2 or TRBV6-3 combines with J gene TRBJ1-2; 8 bases map to TRBD1. Per the germline V gene, CDR1 is MNHEY and CDR2 is SVGEGT. This CDR3 has 12 amino acids. V lost 6 bases to trimming and J lost 8 bases; unmatched junction nucleotides: 5.

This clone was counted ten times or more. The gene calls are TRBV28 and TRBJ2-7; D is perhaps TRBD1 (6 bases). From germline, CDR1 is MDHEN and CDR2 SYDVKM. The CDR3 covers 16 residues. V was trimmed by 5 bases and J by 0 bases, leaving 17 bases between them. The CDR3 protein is CASSPRGQWNSYEQYF. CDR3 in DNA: TGTGCCAGCAGTCCCCGGGGACAATGGAACTCCTACGAGCAGTACTTC.

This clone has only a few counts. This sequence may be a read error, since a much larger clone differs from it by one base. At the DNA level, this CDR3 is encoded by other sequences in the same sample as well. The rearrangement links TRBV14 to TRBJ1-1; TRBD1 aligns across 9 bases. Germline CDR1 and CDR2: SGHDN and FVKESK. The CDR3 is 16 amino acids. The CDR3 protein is CASRHSYRGRHTEAFF. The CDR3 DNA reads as TGTGCCAGCAGACACTCGTACAGGGGGCGACACACTGAGGCTTTCTTT.